The 11 T cell receptor beta chains reported below all come from one sample, sequenced in a study of T cells in Graves' hyperthyroidism and ophthalmopathy. What was amplified from RNA transcripts were TCR beta CDR3 regions. TCR CDR3 underwent first-round RT-PCR with the HTBI primer set. Each CDR3 protein gets one entry after TCRdb re-called the multiplex PCR reads with MiXCR. The sample shows around 350,000 distinct CDR3 sequences, about 15% of them seen only once. Sequenced material: blood. These receptors were collected from a woman in her twenties or thirties with Graves' hyperthyroidism that later progressed to Graves' ophthalmopathy.

With regard to this clonotype: One junction end disagrees with the germline gene, perhaps due to a read error. This sequence joins TRBV29-1 and TRBJ2-2; possible D gene TRBD2, 5 bases. Per germline, CDR1 SQVTM and CDR2 ANQGSEA. CDR3 size: 12 residues. CDR3 protein: CSVERATGELLF. CDR3 DNA: TGCAGCGTTGAGAGGGCTACCGGAGAGCTGCTTTTT.

In regard to this clonotype: Germline and junction disagree at one end, which may indicate a read error. The rearrangement links TRBV11-2 to TRBJ2-7, with 7 bases fitting TRBD1. Germline CDR1 and CDR2: SGHAT and FQNNGV. The CDR3 loop spans 14 amino acids. In nucleotides, the CDR3 is TGTGTCAGCAGCATAATGACAGGGTCTGGAGAGCAGTACTTC. Protein product: CVSSIMTGSGEQYF.

The CDR3 coding sequence is TGCAGCGTTGTACCGACGGGACAAATTGAAGCTTTCTTT. This encodes CSVVPTGQIEAFF. This chain connects TRBV29-1 to TRBJ1-1; a weak D match, TRBD1 (6 bases). From germline, CDR1 is SQVTM and CDR2 ANQGSEA. The CDR3 sequence is 13 residues long. V was trimmed by 4 bases and J by 7 bases, leaving 16 bases between them.

The chain employs TRBV11-2 and TRBJ2-1; the D gene could be TRBD1 or TRBD2 (5 bases each). Trimming stripped 5 bases from V and 3 bases from J, with 17 bases between. The CDR3 is 16 residues long. CDR1 and CDR2 from the germline V gene are SGHAT and FQNNGV. The CDR3: CASSPRGRSGYNEQFF. CDR3 in DNA: TGTGCCAGCAGCCCCCGGGGCAGGTCGGGCTACAATGAGCAGTTCTTC.

This clonotype was detected many times. The J gene is TRBJ1-1, the V gene TRBV28; tentatively, D is TRBD1 (5 bases). There are 15 residues in the CDR3. V was cut by 4 bases and J by 4 bases, with 16 bases left in between. Germline-derived CDR1 and CDR2 are MDHEN and SYDVKM. For the CDR3, the DNA is TGTGCCAGCAGTTGGGAGCGATGGGGCGGCACTGAAGCTTTCTTT. Translated, it gives CASSWERWGGTEAFF.

Many counts were recorded for this clonotype. J is TRBJ2-5 and V is TRBV28; D is possibly TRBD2 (6 bases). The V gene lost 8 bases and the J gene lost 4 bases, with 17 bases spanning the gap. Germline V lookup: CDR1 MDHEN, CDR2 SYDVKM. This CDR3 is built from 14 residues. Written as DNA, the CDR3 is TGTGCCAGCCGAATTGGGGACTCCTCAGAGACCCAGTACTTC. Amino acids: CASRIGDSSETQYF.

The chain combines TRBV11-2 with TRBJ2-1, with TRBD2 matching 7 bases. The length of the CDR3 is 17 residues. J gave up 6 bases and V 4 bases, and 15 bases lay outside the gene matches. Germline V gives CDR1 SGHAT, CDR2 FQNNGV. The CDR3 DNA sequence: TGTGCCAGCAGCTCCCCCCTAGGGACGGGAGGATCCAATGAGCAGTTCTTC. Protein product: CASSSPLGTGGSNEQFF.

This clonotype was detected ten times or more. The chain is built from TRBV20-1 and TRBJ2-4, with TRBD2 identical over 8 bases. The CDR3 has 15 amino acids. The ends lost 5 bases at V and 3 bases at J; junction bases unmatched: 9. Germline CDR1 is DFQATT and CDR2 is SNEGSKA (reference sequence). CDR3 residues: CSAVPRGGVKNIQYF. The CDR3, as DNA: TGCAGTGCTGTCCCTCGGGGGGGCGTCAAAAACATTCAGTACTTC.

J is TRBJ1-1 and V is TRBV18, with D maybe TRBD1 (6 bases). V shed 3 bases and J shed 5 bases, with 13 bases lying between them. In germline, CDR1 is KGHSH, CDR2 LQKENI. The CDR3 length is 14 residues. The CDR3 DNA is TGTGCCAGCTCACCGGGGGCTTCGAGGACTGAAGCTTTCTTT. The encoded protein is CASSPGASRTEAFF.

This clonotype came up a few times. The V gene is TRBV25-1, the J gene TRBJ2-7, with D possibly TRBD1 on 6 matching bases. The CDR3 loop spans 15 amino acids. From germline, CDR1 is MGHDK and CDR2 SYGVNS. Trimming stripped 4 bases from V and 6 bases from J, with 19 bases between. The CDR3 reads CASSATGNGFGEQYF. As DNA, the CDR3 is TGTGCCAGCAGTGCCACAGGGAATGGATTCGGCGAGCAGTACTTC.

The genes are TRBV12-3 or TRBV12-4 and TRBJ1-1, with D unresolved. V gave up 7 bases and J gave up 6 bases, with 12 bases separating them. CDR3 length: 12 residues. CDR3 in DNA: TGTGCCAGCACCCTCCAAGGCCCTGAAGCTTTCTTT. It encodes CASTLQGPEAFF.